This T cell receptor (beta chain) was documented in a study of cytomegalovirus exposure and HLA in healthy donors. Study conclusions and caveats: A missense variant in DCLRE1C was later tied to TCR beta V- and J-gene trimming. Several V segments, TRBV6-2 and TRBV6-3 among them, could not be told apart and were dropped. More clonal expansion characterized HLA-associated TCR beta chains than equally common others in a later analysis.

Likely unrecorded immune exposures existed in these nominally healthy donors. PCR amplification relied on 60 Vbeta primers (plus 13 Jbeta primers). Clones were read by immunoSEQ multiplex PCR, and TCRdb kept only the in-frame ones, dropping some. This table has approximately 150,000 clones, under 85% appearing once. The CDR3 sequence is 15 residues long. Trimming cost V 1 base and J 6 bases; bases outside gene matches: 9. Germline V gives CDR1 LNHDA, CDR2 SQIVND (reference sequence). A word on this clone: The antigen remains unidentified.

The specimen was PBMCs. The J gene is TRBJ2-7, the V gene TRBV19; TRBD1 aligns across 7 bases. The TCR comes from a human donor in good health. CDR3 coding DNA: TGTGCCAGTAGTATAGGCACGGGACAGAGAGCCGAGCAGTACTTC. Encoded protein: CASSIGTGQRAEQYF.